This T cell receptor (beta chain) was sequenced in a study of cytomegalovirus exposure and HLA in healthy donors. The study, taken as a whole, reports: Generally TCR sequences proved uncommon, though certain public TCRs appeared in numerous donors. TCR beta chains numbering more than 150 were designated cytomegalovirus-associated. CMV antigen specificity of a few CMV-associated chains was confirmed in vitro.

About this clone itself: Its matching antigen is unknown.

Some clones are missing from TCRdb's copy, which holds only in-frame ones; the method was immunoSEQ multiplex PCR. The table shows 240,000 or so clones, with approximately 86% occurring only once. The sequencing sample was made of PBMCs. The sequence was collected from a woman in her 30s in good health and CMV-seropositive.

This chain's CDR3 is CASSYPLAGGSNEQFF. In DNA, the CDR3 is TGTGCCAGCAGTTACCCACTAGCGGGAGGGTCTAATGAGCAGTTCTTC. The chain has TRBV6-6 and TRBJ2-1, with 13 bases fitting TRBD2. Trimming removed 2 bases from V and 7 bases from J; junction bases left unmatched: 5. This CDR3 spans 16 amino acids. In germline, CDR1 is MNHNY, CDR2 SVGAGI (reference sequence).